The 9 T cell receptor beta chains below come from one sample, sequenced in a study of T cell changes during pregnancy in multiple sclerosis. Libraries were prepared by immunoSEQ multiplex PCR; TCRdb keeps only in-frame clonotypes and omits some of them. The table has some 57,000 clones, about nine tenths seen once. Sample: peripheral blood, taken in the first trimester of pregnancy. The receptor source for this set is a female donor in good health, enrolled as a control in a pregnancy study.

The chain is built from TRBV7-3 and TRBJ2-1, with 11 bases matching TRBD2. The germline gives CDR1 SGHTA, CDR2 FQGTGA. The J segment lost 7 bases and the V segment lost 1 base, leaving 3 bases of the junction unmatched. CDR3 length equals 15 residues. DNA of the CDR3: TGTGCCAGCAGCTTAATAGCGGGGGGGCGAAATGAGCAGTTCTTC. This codes for CASSLIAGGRNEQFF.

This chain links TRBV6-6 with TRBJ2-1; perhaps TRBD2 as D (6 bases). V lost 6 bases and J 10 bases, leaving 13 bases between the germline ends. CDR1 is MNHNY, CDR2 SVGAGI, per germline (reference sequence). There are 12 residues in the CDR3. CDR3 nucleotide sequence: TGTGCCAGCAGCTACAGGACTATGGAGCAGTTCTTC. This gives the protein CASSYRTMEQFF.

The rearrangement joins TRBV9 to TRBJ2-5, with 11 bases identical to TRBD2. The CDR3 totals 18 residues. The V gene end was trimmed by 4 bases and the J gene end by 4 bases; junction bases not matched to a gene: 15. Per the germline V gene, CDR1 is SGDLS and CDR2 is YYNGEE. CDR3 bases: TGTGCCAGCAGCCCCACGGGTAATAGCGGGGGGGTGGGAGAGACCCAGTACTTC. The encoded protein is CASSPTGNSGGVGETQYF.

V usage is TRBV7-8 and J usage is TRBJ1-2; D may be TRBD1 (5 bases). This CDR3 contains 14 residues. With 3 bases removed from V and 4 bases from J, the gap between germline ends came to 12 bases. Germline loops: CDR1 SGHVS, CDR2 FQNEAQ. CDR3 sequence: CASSFNQGGYGYTF. The DNA of the CDR3 is TGTGCCAGCAGCTTCAATCAGGGAGGCTATGGCTACACCTTC.

V gene TRBV19 combines with J gene TRBJ2-1; 10 bases match TRBD1. The germline V gene encodes CDR1 LNHDA and CDR2 SQIVND (reference sequence). CDR3 length: 15 amino acids. V was clipped by 3 bases and J by 6 bases; unmatched bases: 5. CDR3 amino acids: CASSIRGTGVNEQFF. The CDR3 coding sequence is TGTGCCAGTAGTATCCGCGGGACAGGGGTCAATGAGCAGTTCTTC.

The chain carries TRBV5-4 and TRBJ2-3; 9 bases are shared with TRBD2. Germline V lookup: CDR1 SGHNT, CDR2 YYREEE (reference sequence). V was pared by 0 bases and J by 5 bases, with 7 bases of the junction left unmatched. This CDR3 comprises 16 residues. The CDR3 sequence: CASSLVASGVQDTQYF. The CDR3 DNA sequence: TGTGCCAGCAGCTTGGTTGCTAGCGGGGTTCAAGATACGCAGTATTTT. The full variable domain, its missing parts supplied by reference TRBV5-4 and TRBJ2-3, is ETGVTQSPTHLIKTRGQQVTLRCSSQSGHNTVSWYQQALGQGPQFIFQYYREEENGRGNFPPRFSGLQFPNYSSELNVNALELDDSALYLCASSLVASGVQDTQYFGPGTRLTVL.

In this sample, this clone turned up once. CDR3 sequence: CSVETWTATNYGYTF. Written as DNA, the CDR3 is TGCAGCGTTGAAACGTGGACAGCGACTAACTATGGCTACACCTTC. The chain uses TRBV29-1 and TRBJ1-2, with a possible D match to TRBD1 (6 bases). The CDR3 loop spans 15 amino acids. The V gene lost 2 bases and the J gene lost 0 bases, with 13 bases spanning the gap. CDR1 is SQVTM, CDR2 ANQGSEA, per germline.

The chain combines TRBV11-1 with TRBJ2-7; possible D gene TRBD2, 5 bases. The germline CDR1 and CDR2 sequences are SGHAT and FQDESV (reference sequence). CDR3 length: 16 residues. V was shortened by 5 bases and J by 7 bases, with 24 bases between the two germline ends. The CDR3 here is CASSRAASLSSLEQYF. The CDR3 DNA sequence: TGTGCCAGCAGCCGAGCAGCTAGCTTGTCGTCTCTTGAGCAGTACTTC.

V is TRBV5-1 and J is TRBJ1-1; D gene unclear. Germline assignment: CDR1 SGHRS and CDR2 YFSETQ. V shed 3 bases and J shed 1 base, with 13 bases lying between them. This CDR3 has 15 residues. CDR3 nucleotides: TGCGCCAGCAGCTCCCAGGCAGGAGGGAACACTGAAGCTTTCTTT. This sequence encodes CASSSQAGGNTEAFF.